This entry lists 22 T cell receptor beta chains sequenced from one sample in a study of OX40 agonist ivuxolimab in advanced cancers. This table comes from immunoSEQ multiplex PCR, and its TCRdb copy is limited to in-frame clones, with some not included. The sample contains approximately 82,000 clones, about 83% of which appear only once. The sequenced sample was CD4+ or CD8+ T cells sorted from blood, obtained in a trial of the OX40 agonist ivuxolimab. The receptors come from an adult with an advanced solid tumor such as melanoma, head and neck, liver or kidney cancer.

The V call is TRBV28, the J call TRBJ1-3; 9 bases match TRBD1. CDR3 size: 16 residues. Germline assignment: CDR1 MDHEN and CDR2 SYDVKM. Trimming removed 7 bases from V and 0 bases from J; junction bases left unmatched: 7. This CDR3 is CASTTGTGYSGNTIYF. As DNA, the CDR3 is TGTGCCAGCACCACCGGGACAGGGTACTCTGGAAACACCATATATTTT. Drawing the rest from reference TRBV28 and TRBJ1-3, the complete variable domain is DVKVTQSSRYLVKRTGEKVFLECVQDMDHENMFWYRQDPGLGLRLIYFSYDVKMKEKGDIPEGYSVSREKKERFSLILESASTNQTSMYLCASTTGTGYSGNTIYFGEGSWLTVV.

This clone was counted a few times. Additional DNA sequences in this sample encode the identical CDR3. This sequence joins TRBV7-9 and TRBJ1-2; no clear D gene. Germline V gives CDR1 SEHNR, CDR2 FQNEAQ (reference sequence). This CDR3 comprises 12 residues. The V end lost 1 base, the J end lost 7 bases, and 7 bases lay between the germline ends. CDR3 in amino acids: CASSLEPTGYTF. Written as DNA, the CDR3 is TGTGCCAGCAGCTTAGAGCCGACTGGCTACACCTTC.

This clone has only one observation. The chain has TRBV27 and TRBJ2-1, with D hard to call. The germline gives CDR1 MNHEY, CDR2 SMNVEV (reference sequence). The CDR3 is 11 residues long. The CDR3 region is CESSSYNEQFF. CDR3 bases: TGTGAGTCTAGCTCCTACAATGAGCAGTTCTTC.

The chain links TRBV5-1 to TRBJ1-2, with 9 bases identical to TRBD1. Germline-derived CDR1 and CDR2 are SGHRS and YFSETQ. The J segment lost 8 bases and the V segment lost 1 base, leaving 6 bases of the junction unmatched. This CDR3 is 14 amino acids long. The DNA for the CDR3 is TGCGCCAGCAGCTTGCAACAGGGGGCGCCCGGCTACACCTTC. This translates into CASSLQQGAPGYTF.

The rearrangement links TRBV6-5 to TRBJ2-7; D not resolved. The ends were cut back, 1 base at V and 2 bases at J, with 9 bases in the middle. CDR1 MNHEY and CDR2 SVGAGI come from the germline V gene. The CDR3 is 14 residues long. CDR3 sequence (DNA): TGTGCCAGCAGTTACTGGTACGGCCCCTACGAGCAGTACTTC. It encodes CASSYWYGPYEQYF.

J is TRBJ2-2 and V is TRBV10-2; D ambiguous. Germline loops: CDR1 WSHSY, CDR2 SAAADI. V was trimmed by 6 bases and J by 5 bases, leaving 4 bases between them. This CDR3 is 11 amino acids long. CDR3 sequence: CASRLTGELFF. CDR3 nucleotides: TGCGCCAGCAGACTTACCGGGGAGCTGTTTTTT.

J is TRBJ2-3 and V is TRBV5-1; D not resolved. The CDR3 is 16 residues long. With 2 bases removed from V and 1 base from J, the gap between germline ends came to 14 bases. The V gene's germline CDR1 is SGHRS and CDR2 YFSETQ. The CDR3 region has the DNA TGCGCCAGCAGCTTCTACTCAGCCCCAGGCACAGATACGCAGTATTTT. Translated: CASSFYSAPGTDTQYF.

The chain links TRBV30 to TRBJ2-7, with D maybe TRBD1 (6 bases). Per germline, CDR1 GTSNPN and CDR2 SVGIG (reference sequence). The CDR3 is 15 amino acids. The germline V and J ends were trimmed by 1 base and 4 bases, with 17 bases remaining between them. The CDR3 DNA follows: TGTGCCTGGAGTGGAGGGAAACAGGGCGGGTACGAGCAGTACTTC. Amino acids: CAWSGGKQGGYEQYF.

This chain joins TRBV19 and TRBJ2-3; D not resolved. The germline CDR1 and CDR2 sequences are LNHDA and SQIVND (reference sequence). Between the trimmed V and J ends, which lost 0 bases and 3 bases, there was a span of 13 bases. The length of the CDR3 is 16 residues. CDR3 region: CASSIEARWGTDTQYF. CDR3 DNA: TGTGCCAGTAGTATAGAGGCGCGATGGGGAACAGATACGCAGTATTTT.

The J gene is TRBJ2-2, the V gene TRBV5-8, with 7 nucleotides matching TRBD2. The CDR3 sequence is 17 residues long. V was clipped by 4 bases and J by 4 bases; unmatched bases: 13. Germline values: CDR1 SGHTS, CDR2 YDEGEE. CDR3 sequence (DNA): TGTGCCAGCAGCATTCGGGAGGCCAGTCGTGGCACCGGGGAGCTGTTTTTT. Amino acids: CASSIREASRGTGELFF. The complete variable domain, with remaining parts taken from reference TRBV5-8 and TRBJ2-2, reads EAGVTQSPTHLIKTRGQQATLRCSPISGHTSVYWYQQALGLGLQFLLWYDEGEERNRGNFPPRFSGRQFPNYSSELNVNALELEDSALYLCASSIREASRGTGELFFGEGSRLTVL.

This rearrangement joins TRBV30 to TRBJ1-2; the D gene is possibly TRBD1 (5 bases). In germline, CDR1 is GTSNPN, CDR2 SVGIG (reference sequence). The ends were cut back, 6 bases at V and 2 bases at J, with 16 bases in the middle. This CDR3 contains 14 residues. In nucleotides, the CDR3 is TGTGCCTGCGAAACCAAAGACAGAAACTATGGCTACACCTTC. Its translation is CACETKDRNYGYTF.

This chain connects TRBV7-2 to TRBJ2-3; D is undetermined. This CDR3 spans 13 amino acids. Trimming took 2 bases from V and 4 from J, leaving 7 bases between them. CDR1 and CDR2 from the germline V gene are SGHTA and FQGNSA. The CDR3 nucleotides are TGTGCCAGCAGCTTAATTGGGTCAGATACGCAGTATTTT. Amino acids: CASSLIGSDTQYF.

The chain joins TRBV10-3 to TRBJ2-5, with 12 bases matching TRBD2. The CDR3 is made up of 16 amino acids. The germline V gene encodes CDR1 ENHRY and CDR2 SYGVKD. V lost 6 bases, J lost 5 bases, and 10 bases stayed unmatched. CDR3 DNA: TGTGCCATCAGCCCCCGGACTAGCGGGGAGGGTGAGACCCAGTACTTC. Translated: CAISPRTSGEGETQYF.

The rearrangement uses TRBV18 and TRBJ1-4; D not resolved. V was clipped by 4 bases and J by 3 bases, with 9 bases between them. The CDR3 extends over 14 amino acids. Germline V gives CDR1 KGHSH, CDR2 LQKENI. The CDR3 DNA sequence: TGTGCCAGCTCACTGGGCGGACCTAATGAAAAACTGTTTTTT. Translation: CASSLGGPNEKLFF. The full variable domain, with the rest looked up from reference TRBV18 and TRBJ1-4, is NAGVMQNPRHLVRRRGQEARLRCSPMKGHSHVYWYRQLPEEGLKFMVYLQKENIIDESGMPKERFSAEFPKEGPSILRIQQVVRGDSAAYFCASSLGGPNEKLFFGSGTQLSVL.

This clone was recorded once. The gene calls are TRBV2 and TRBJ2-1, with D tentatively TRBD1 (8 bases). CDR1 is SNHLY, CDR2 FYNNEI, per germline. The V and J ends lost 6 bases and 4 bases respectively, with 16 bases between them. The CDR3 loop spans 15 amino acids. CDR3 loop: CASRDYRGGYNEQFF. In DNA form, the CDR3 reads TGTGCCAGCAGAGATTACAGGGGGGGGTACAATGAGCAGTTCTTC.

The chain recombines TRBV5-1 with TRBJ1-2; 10 nucleotides align to TRBD1. V was pared by 4 bases and J by 5 bases, with 5 bases of the junction left unmatched. Germline loops: CDR1 SGHRS, CDR2 YFSETQ. The CDR3 covers 14 residues. The CDR3 reads CASSPGQGGYGYTF. As DNA, the CDR3 is TGCGCCAGCAGCCCCGGACAGGGGGGATATGGCTACACCTTC.

The V call is TRBV19, the J call TRBJ1-5, with D perhaps TRBD1 (5 bases). Trimming stripped 6 bases from V and 9 bases from J, with 9 bases between. Per germline, CDR1 LNHDA and CDR2 SQIVND (reference sequence). The CDR3 is 11 residues long. The CDR3 loop is CASSRGTPQHF. DNA for the CDR3: TGTGCCAGTAGCCGGGGGACGCCCCAGCATTTT.

The rearrangement joins TRBV5-5 to TRBJ1-2; maybe TRBD1 (5 bases). This CDR3 contains 14 residues. Trimming removed 2 bases from V and 1 base from J, with 9 bases in between. The germline V gene has CDR1 SGHKS and CDR2 YYEKEE (reference sequence). This chain's CDR3 is CASSFGGVNYGYTF. DNA for the CDR3: TGTGCCAGCAGCTTCGGGGGGGTTAACTATGGCTACACCTTC. Full variable domain (outside the CDR3, taken from reference TRBV5-5 and TRBJ1-2): DAGVTQSPTHLIKTRGQQVTLRCSPISGHKSVSWYQQVLGQGPQFIFQYYEKEERGRGNFPDRFSARQFPNYSSELNVNALLLGDSALYLCASSFGGVNYGYTFGSGTRLTVV.

The chain recombines TRBV19 with TRBJ1-5, with D perhaps matching TRBD1 (5 bases). CDR1 and CDR2 from the germline V gene are LNHDA and SQIVND (reference sequence). This CDR3 has 14 amino acids. V shed 3 bases and J shed 6 bases, with 12 bases lying between them. This chain's CDR3 is CASSIGQGGQPQHF. For the CDR3, the DNA is TGTGCCAGTAGTATTGGGCAGGGTGGTCAGCCCCAGCATTTT.

This chain joins TRBV30 and TRBJ1-3; D remains ambiguous. Between the trimmed V and J ends, which lost 4 bases and 0 bases, there was a span of 13 bases. This CDR3 spans 15 amino acids. From germline, CDR1 is GTSNPN and CDR2 SVGIG (reference sequence). CDR3 protein: CAWKERSNSGNTIYF. CDR3 nucleotide sequence: TGTGCCTGGAAGGAACGGTCGAACTCTGGAAACACCATATATTTT.

This clone was seen more than once but under ten times. The chain employs TRBV30 and TRBJ2-1, with TRBD2 identical over 8 bases. This CDR3 comprises 13 residues. Unmatched junction bases numbered 9, after V lost 7 bases and J lost 7 bases. CDR1 is GTSNPN, CDR2 SVGIG, per germline (reference sequence). The CDR3 DNA is TGTGCCTCCAGCGGGGGAGGGGAGAATGAGCAGTTCTTC. Translated, it gives CASSGGGENEQFF.

J is TRBJ2-5 and V is TRBV7-9; D is possibly TRBD2 (5 bases). Matching the DNA end better, TRBJ2-7 makes the J call doubtful. This CDR3 comprises 14 residues. Germline CDR1 and CDR2: SEHNR and FQNEAQ (reference sequence). CDR3 amino acids: CASSFSGVTYEQYF. CDR3 sequence (DNA): TGTGCCAGCAGCTTCTCCGGGGTTACCTACGAGCAGTACTTC.